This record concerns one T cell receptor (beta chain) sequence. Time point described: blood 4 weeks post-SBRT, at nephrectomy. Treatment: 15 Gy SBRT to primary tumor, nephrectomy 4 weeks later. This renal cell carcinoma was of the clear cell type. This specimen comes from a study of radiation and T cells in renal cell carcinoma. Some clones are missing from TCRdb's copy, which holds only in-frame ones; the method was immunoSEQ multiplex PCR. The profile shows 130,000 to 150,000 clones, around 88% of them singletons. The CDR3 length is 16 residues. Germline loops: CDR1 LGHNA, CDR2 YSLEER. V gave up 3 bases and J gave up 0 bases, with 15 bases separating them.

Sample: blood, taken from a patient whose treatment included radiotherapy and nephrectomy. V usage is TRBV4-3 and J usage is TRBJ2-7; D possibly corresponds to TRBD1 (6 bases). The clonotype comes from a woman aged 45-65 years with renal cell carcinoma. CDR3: CASSQYTGIDSYEQYF. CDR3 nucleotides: TGCGCCAGCAGCCAGTACACAGGGATCGACTCCTACGAGCAGTACTTC.